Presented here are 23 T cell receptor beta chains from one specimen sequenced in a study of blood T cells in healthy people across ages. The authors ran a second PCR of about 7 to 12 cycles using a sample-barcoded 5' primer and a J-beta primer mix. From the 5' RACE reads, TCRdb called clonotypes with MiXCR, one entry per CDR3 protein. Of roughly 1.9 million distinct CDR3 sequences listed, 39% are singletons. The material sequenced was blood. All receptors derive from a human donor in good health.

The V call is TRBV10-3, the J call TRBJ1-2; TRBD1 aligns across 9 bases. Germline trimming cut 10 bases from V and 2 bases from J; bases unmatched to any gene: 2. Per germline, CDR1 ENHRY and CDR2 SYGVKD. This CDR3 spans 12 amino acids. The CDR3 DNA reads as TGTGCCACGACAGGGGGGAACTATGGCTACACCTTC. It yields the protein CATTGGNYGYTF.

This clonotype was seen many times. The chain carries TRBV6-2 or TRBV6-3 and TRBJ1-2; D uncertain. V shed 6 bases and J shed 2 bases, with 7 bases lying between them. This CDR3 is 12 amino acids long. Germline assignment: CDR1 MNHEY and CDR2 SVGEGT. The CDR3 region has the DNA TGTGCCAGCAGCTACGGAAACTATGGCTACACCTTC. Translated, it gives CASSYGNYGYTF.

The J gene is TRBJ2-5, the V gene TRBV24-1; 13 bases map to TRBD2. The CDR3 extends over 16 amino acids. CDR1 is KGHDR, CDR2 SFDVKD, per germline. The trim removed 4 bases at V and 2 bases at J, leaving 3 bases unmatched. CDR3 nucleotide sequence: TGTGCCACCAGTGACATGACTAGCGGGGGGCAAGAGACCCAGTACTTC. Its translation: CATSDMTSGGQETQYF.

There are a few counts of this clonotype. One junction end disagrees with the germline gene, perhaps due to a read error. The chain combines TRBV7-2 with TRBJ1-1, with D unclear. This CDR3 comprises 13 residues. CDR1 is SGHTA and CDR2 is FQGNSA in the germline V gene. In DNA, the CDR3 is TGTGTCAGCAGCTTGTGGGGGAACACTGAAGCTTTCTTT. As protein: CVSSLWGNTEAFF.

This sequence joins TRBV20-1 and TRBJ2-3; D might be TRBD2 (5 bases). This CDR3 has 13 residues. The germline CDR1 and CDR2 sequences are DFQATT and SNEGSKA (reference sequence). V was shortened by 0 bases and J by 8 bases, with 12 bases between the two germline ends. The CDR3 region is CSAREGGGPTQYF. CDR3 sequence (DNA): TGCAGTGCTAGAGAAGGAGGAGGACCTACGCAGTATTTT.

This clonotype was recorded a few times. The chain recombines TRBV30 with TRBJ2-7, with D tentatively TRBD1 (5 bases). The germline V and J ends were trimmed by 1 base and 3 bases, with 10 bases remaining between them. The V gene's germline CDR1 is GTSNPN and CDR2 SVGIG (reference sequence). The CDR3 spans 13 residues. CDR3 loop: CAWSEFQGYEQYF. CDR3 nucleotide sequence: TGTGCCTGGAGTGAATTCCAGGGCTACGAGCAGTACTTC.

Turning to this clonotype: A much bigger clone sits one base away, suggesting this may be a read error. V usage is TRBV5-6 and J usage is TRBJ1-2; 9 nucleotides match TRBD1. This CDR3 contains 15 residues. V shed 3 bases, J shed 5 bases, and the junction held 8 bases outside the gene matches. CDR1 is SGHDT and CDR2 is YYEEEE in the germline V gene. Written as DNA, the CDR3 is TGTGCCAGCAGCTCTACCGGGACAGGGTTATATGGCTACACCTTC. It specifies CASSSTGTGLYGYTF.

In nucleotides, the CDR3 is TGTGCCAGCAGTTTTTGGCCATACGAGCAGTACTTC. Protein sequence: CASSFWPYEQYF. This rearrangement joins TRBV28 to TRBJ2-7; D is uncertain. Germline-derived CDR1 and CDR2 are MDHEN and SYDVKM. The CDR3 extends over 12 amino acids. Trimming cost V 3 bases and J 4 bases, with 7 bases left between them. The complete variable domain, with remaining parts taken from reference TRBV28 and TRBJ2-7, reads DVKVTQSSRYLVKRTGEKVFLECVQDMDHENMFWYRQDPGLGLRLIYFSYDVKMKEKGDIPEGYSVSREKKERFSLILESASTNQTSMYLCASSFWPYEQYFGPGTRLTVT.

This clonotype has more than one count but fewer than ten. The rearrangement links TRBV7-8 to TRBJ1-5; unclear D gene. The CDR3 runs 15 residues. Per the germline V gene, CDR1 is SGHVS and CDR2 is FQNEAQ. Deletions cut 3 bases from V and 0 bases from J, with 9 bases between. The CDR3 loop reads CASSFSENSNQPQHF. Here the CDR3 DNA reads TGTGCCAGCAGCTTTAGTGAAAATAGCAATCAGCCCCAGCATTTT.

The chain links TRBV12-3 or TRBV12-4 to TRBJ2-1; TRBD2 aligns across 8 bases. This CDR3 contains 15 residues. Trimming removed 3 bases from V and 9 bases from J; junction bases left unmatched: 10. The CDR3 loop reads CASSLGRGVVSEQFF. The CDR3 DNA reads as TGTGCCAGCAGTTTGGGGCGGGGGGTGGTGAGTGAGCAGTTCTTC.

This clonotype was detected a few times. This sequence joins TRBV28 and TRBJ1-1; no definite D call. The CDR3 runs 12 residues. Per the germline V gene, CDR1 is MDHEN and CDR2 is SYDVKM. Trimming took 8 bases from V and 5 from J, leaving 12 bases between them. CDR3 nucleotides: TGTGCCAGCGATGGTGTCAATACTGAAGCTTTCTTT. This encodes CASDGVNTEAFF.

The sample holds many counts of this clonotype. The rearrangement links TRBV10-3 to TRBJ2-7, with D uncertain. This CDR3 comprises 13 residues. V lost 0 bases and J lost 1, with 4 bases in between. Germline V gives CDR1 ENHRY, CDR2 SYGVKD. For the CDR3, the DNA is TGTGCCATCAGTGAGTCGGGATCCTACGAGCAGTACTTC. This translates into CAISESGSYEQYF.

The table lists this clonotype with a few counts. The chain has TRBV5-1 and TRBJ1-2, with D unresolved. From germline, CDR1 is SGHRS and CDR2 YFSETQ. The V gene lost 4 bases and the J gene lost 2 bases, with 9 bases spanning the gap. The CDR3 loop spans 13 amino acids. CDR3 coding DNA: TGCGCCAGCAGCCCGAGCACCAACTATGGCTACACCTTC. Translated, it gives CASSPSTNYGYTF.

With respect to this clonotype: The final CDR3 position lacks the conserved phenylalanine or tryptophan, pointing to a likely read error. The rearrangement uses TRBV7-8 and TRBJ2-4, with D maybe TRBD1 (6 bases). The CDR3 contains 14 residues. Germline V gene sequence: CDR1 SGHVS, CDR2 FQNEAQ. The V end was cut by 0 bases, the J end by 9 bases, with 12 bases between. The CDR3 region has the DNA TGTGCCAGCAGCTTAGCTCAGGGGTTTGGCATTCAGTACGTC. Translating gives CASSLAQGFGIQYV.

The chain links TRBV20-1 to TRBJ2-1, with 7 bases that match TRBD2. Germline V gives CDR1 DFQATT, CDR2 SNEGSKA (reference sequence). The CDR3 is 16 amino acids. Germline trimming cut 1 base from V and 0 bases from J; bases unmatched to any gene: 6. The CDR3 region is CSARVERGSSYNEQFF. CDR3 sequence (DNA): TGCAGTGCTAGAGTGGAGCGGGGAAGCTCCTACAATGAGCAGTTCTTC.

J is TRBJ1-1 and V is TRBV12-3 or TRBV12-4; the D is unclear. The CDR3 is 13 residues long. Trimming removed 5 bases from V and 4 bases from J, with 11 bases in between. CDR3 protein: CASSMTVGTEAFF. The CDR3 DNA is TGTGCCAGCAGTATGACGGTGGGCACTGAAGCTTTCTTT.

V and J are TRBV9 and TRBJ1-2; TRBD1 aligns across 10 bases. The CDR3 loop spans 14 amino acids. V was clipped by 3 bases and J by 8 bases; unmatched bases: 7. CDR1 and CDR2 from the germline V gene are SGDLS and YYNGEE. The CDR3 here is CASSASGTGDGYTF. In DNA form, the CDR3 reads TGTGCCAGCAGCGCCTCCGGGACAGGGGACGGCTACACCTTC.

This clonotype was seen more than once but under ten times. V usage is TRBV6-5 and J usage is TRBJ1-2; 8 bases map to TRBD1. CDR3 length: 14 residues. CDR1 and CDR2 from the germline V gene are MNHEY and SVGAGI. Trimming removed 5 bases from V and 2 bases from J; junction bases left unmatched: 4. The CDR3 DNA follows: TGTGCCAGCAGTCGGGACAGGTACAACTATGGCTACACCTTC. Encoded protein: CASSRDRYNYGYTF.

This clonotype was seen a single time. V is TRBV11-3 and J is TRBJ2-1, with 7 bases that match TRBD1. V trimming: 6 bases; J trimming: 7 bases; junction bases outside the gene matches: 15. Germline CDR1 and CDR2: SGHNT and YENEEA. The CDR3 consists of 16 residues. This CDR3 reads CASSFLTTGIWNEQFF. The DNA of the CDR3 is TGTGCCAGCAGTTTTTTGACGACAGGGATATGGAATGAGCAGTTCTTC.

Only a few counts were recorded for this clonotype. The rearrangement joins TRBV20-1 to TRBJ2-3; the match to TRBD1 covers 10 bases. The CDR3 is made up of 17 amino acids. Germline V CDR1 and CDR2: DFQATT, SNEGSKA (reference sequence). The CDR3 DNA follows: TGCAGCCCCCGCAGACAGGGGGCGATTTCGAGCACAGATACGCAGTATTTT. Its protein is CSPRRQGAISSTDTQYF.

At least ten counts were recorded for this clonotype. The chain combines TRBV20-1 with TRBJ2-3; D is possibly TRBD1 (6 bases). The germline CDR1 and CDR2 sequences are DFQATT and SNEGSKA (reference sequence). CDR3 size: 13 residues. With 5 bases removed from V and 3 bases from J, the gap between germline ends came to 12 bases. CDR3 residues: CSAPPQGTDTQYF. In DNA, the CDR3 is TGCAGTGCTCCGCCACAGGGTACAGATACGCAGTATTTT.

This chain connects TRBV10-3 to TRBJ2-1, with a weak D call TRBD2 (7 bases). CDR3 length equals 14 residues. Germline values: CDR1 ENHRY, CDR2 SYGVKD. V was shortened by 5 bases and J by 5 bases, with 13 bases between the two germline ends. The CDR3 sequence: CAISISGGDNEQFF. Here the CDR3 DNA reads TGTGCCATCAGTATTTCGGGGGGCGACAATGAGCAGTTCTTC.

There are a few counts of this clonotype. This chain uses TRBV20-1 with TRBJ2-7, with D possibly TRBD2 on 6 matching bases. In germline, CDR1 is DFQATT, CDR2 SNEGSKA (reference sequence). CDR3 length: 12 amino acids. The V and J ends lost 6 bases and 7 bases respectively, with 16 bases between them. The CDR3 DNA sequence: TGCAGTGCCCCCGACGGGGGTTCGGAGCAGTACTTC. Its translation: CSAPDGGSEQYF.